The 23 T cell receptor beta chains below come from one sample, sequenced in a study of blood T cell repertoires in COVID-19. Only in-frame clones appear in the TCRdb table, and some are missing; sequencing was by immunoSEQ multiplex PCR. The sample consists of about 73,000 clones, approximately 71% of them appearing once. The source material was peripheral blood. These receptor sequences come from a man in his sixties or seventies with COVID-19, enrolled during active disease.

This sequence joins TRBV7-3 and TRBJ1-2; no reliable D call. V shed 3 bases and J shed 8 bases, with 13 bases lying between them. CDR3 size: 13 residues. Germline-derived CDR1 and CDR2 are SGHTA and FQGTGA. Here the CDR3 reads CASSFGGSRGYTF. DNA of the CDR3: TGTGCCAGCAGCTTTGGCGGTTCTCGGGGCTACACCTTC.

V gene TRBV5-4 combines with J gene TRBJ2-2; 16 positions agree with TRBD2. J gave up 6 bases and V 4 bases, and 9 bases lay outside the gene matches. CDR3 size: 18 residues. From germline, CDR1 is SGHNT and CDR2 YYREEE (reference sequence). CDR3: CASSRSGLAGGVAGELFF. In nucleotides, the CDR3 is TGTGCCAGCAGCCGCTCGGGACTAGCGGGAGGGGTGGCCGGGGAGCTGTTTTTT.

This rearrangement joins TRBV19 to TRBJ1-2; 7 positions agree with TRBD1. Germline assignment: CDR1 LNHDA and CDR2 SQIVND (reference sequence). There are 12 residues in the CDR3. J was trimmed by 8 bases and V by 6 bases; bases with no gene match: 6. The CDR3 bases are TGTGCCAGTAGGGTAACAGGGGCCGGCTACACCTTC. Encoded protein: CASRVTGAGYTF. The entire variable domain, with the rest obtained from reference TRBV19 and TRBJ1-2, is as follows: DGGITQSPKYLFRKEGQNVTLSCEQNLNHDAMYWYRQDPGQGLRLIYYSQIVNDFQKGDIAEGYSVSREKKESFPLTVTSAQKNPTAFYLCASRVTGAGYTFGSGTRLTVV.

The chain combines TRBV5-1 with TRBJ1-4; TRBD1 is a possible D gene (6 bases). Trimming shortened V by 1 base and J by 3 bases, and 13 bases separated the two germline ends. The V gene's germline CDR1 is SGHRS and CDR2 YFSETQ. The CDR3 sequence is 16 residues long. The CDR3 reads CASSLSGGLANEKLFF. The CDR3 DNA follows: TGCGCCAGCAGCTTGAGTGGGGGCCTGGCTAATGAAAAACTGTTTTTT.

V usage is TRBV19 and J usage is TRBJ2-7; 13 bases agree with TRBD2. The CDR3 contains 16 residues. Germline trimming cut 4 bases from V and 0 bases from J; bases unmatched to any gene: 3. Per germline, CDR1 LNHDA and CDR2 SQIVND (reference sequence). The DNA for the CDR3 is TGTGCCAGTAGTAGGGGACTAGCGGGACTCTCCTACGAGCAGTACTTC. Its protein is CASSRGLAGLSYEQYF. Full variable domain (rest looked up from reference TRBV19 and TRBJ2-7): DGGITQSPKYLFRKEGQNVTLSCEQNLNHDAMYWYRQDPGQGLRLIYYSQIVNDFQKGDIAEGYSVSREKKESFPLTVTSAQKNPTAFYLCASSRGLAGLSYEQYFGPGTRLTVT.

V gene TRBV7-2 combines with J gene TRBJ2-1, with TRBD2 identical over 7 bases. Germline values: CDR1 SGHTA, CDR2 FQGNSA. The CDR3 loop spans 16 amino acids. The V segment lost 5 bases and the J segment 1 base; nucleotides outside the gene matches: 8. The CDR3, as DNA: TGTGCCAGCAGCCAAGGGCTAGCGGCTTCCTACAATGAGCAGTTCTTC. Amino acids: CASSQGLAASYNEQFF.

A single count supports this clone. V is TRBV10-3 and J is TRBJ1-2, with a weak D call TRBD1 (6 bases). V dropped 0 bases and J dropped 4 bases, with 9 bases sitting between them. The CDR3 extends over 14 amino acids. Germline lookup yields CDR1 ENHRY and CDR2 SYGVKD. This CDR3 is CAISESSGVYGYTF. Written as DNA, the CDR3 is TGTGCCATCAGTGAGTCGTCAGGGGTCTATGGCTACACCTTC.

This sequence joins TRBV18 and TRBJ1-5, with 7 positions matching TRBD1. Germline V gives CDR1 KGHSH, CDR2 LQKENI. The J segment lost 6 bases and the V segment lost 3 bases, leaving 11 bases of the junction unmatched. This CDR3 contains 16 residues. CDR3 residues: CASSPSKQGIGQPQHF. The CDR3 bases are TGTGCCAGCTCACCGTCAAAACAGGGGATCGGTCAGCCCCAGCATTTT.

J is TRBJ2-2 and V is TRBV9; TRBD1 agrees at 8 bases. There are 17 residues in the CDR3. The germline V gene encodes CDR1 SGDLS and CDR2 YYNGEE. The J segment lost 6 bases and the V segment lost 0 bases, leaving 10 bases of the junction unmatched. The chain's CDR3 is CASSVGAQGAHAGELFF. Written as DNA, the CDR3 is TGTGCCAGCAGCGTAGGGGCCCAGGGGGCGCATGCCGGGGAGCTGTTTTTT. Supplemented by reference TRBV9 and TRBJ2-2, the full variable domain reads DSGVTQTPKHLITATGQRVTLRCSPRSGDLSVYWYQQSLDQGLQFLIQYYNGEERAKGNILERFSAQQFPDLHSELNLSSLELGDSALYFCASSVGAQGAHAGELFFGEGSRLTVL.

The rearrangement links TRBV6-5 to TRBJ1-2; a possible D gene is TRBD1 (6 bases). Germline V gene sequence: CDR1 MNHEY, CDR2 SVGAGI. The V gene lost 6 bases and the J gene lost 8 bases, with 13 bases spanning the gap. The length of the CDR3 is 12 residues. CDR3 loop: CASRGTIRGYTF. CDR3 sequence (DNA): TGTGCCAGCAGGGGGACAATTAGGGGCTACACCTTC.

This clone was counted between two and nine times. CDR3 loop: CASSSLGSGIRPDTQYF. The CDR3 nucleotides are TGTGCCAGCAGCTCCCTGGGTAGCGGTATTCGGCCAGATACGCAGTATTTT. The chain has TRBV7-3 and TRBJ2-3; maybe TRBD2 (6 bases). CDR3 length: 17 residues. Deletions cut 4 bases from V and 4 bases from J, with 21 bases between. In germline, CDR1 is SGHTA, CDR2 FQGTGA.

This chain joins TRBV7-6 and TRBJ2-6; 11 bases align to TRBD1. Germline CDR1 is SGHVS and CDR2 is FNYEAQ. J was trimmed by 1 base and V by 5 bases; bases with no gene match: 7. This CDR3 is 18 amino acids long. The DNA of the CDR3 is TGTGCCAGCAGCCTCTGGACAGGGGGCGATTCTGGGGCCAACGTCCTGACTTTC. As protein: CASSLWTGGDSGANVLTF.

V is TRBV19 and J is TRBJ2-1; 10 nucleotides match TRBD2. V was clipped by 10 bases and J by 7 bases; unmatched bases: 13. Looked up from germline, CDR1 is LNHDA and CDR2 is SQIVND (reference sequence). This CDR3 comprises 15 residues. The CDR3 DNA is TGTGCCACTTGGCATAGGCTAGCGGGAGTTAATGAGCAGTTCTTC. It specifies CATWHRLAGVNEQFF. Complete variable domain (other parts from reference TRBV19 and TRBJ2-1): DGGITQSPKYLFRKEGQNVTLSCEQNLNHDAMYWYRQDPGQGLRLIYYSQIVNDFQKGDIAEGYSVSREKKESFPLTVTSAQKNPTAFYLCATWHRLAGVNEQFFGPGTRLTVL.

The gene calls are TRBV6-2 or TRBV6-3 and TRBJ2-2, with a tentative D call TRBD2 (5 bases). V lost 6 bases and J lost 5, with 13 bases in between. CDR1 MNHEY and CDR2 SVGEGT come from the germline V gene. The CDR3 is 14 residues long. For the CDR3, the DNA is TGTGCCAGCAGCCCCACTAGGTATACCGGGGAGCTGTTTTTT. Its protein product is CASSPTRYTGELFF.

The chain joins TRBV2 to TRBJ1-2; D remains ambiguous. This CDR3 is built from 14 residues. Trimming shortened V by 2 bases and J by 4 bases, and 11 bases separated the two germline ends. The V gene's germline CDR1 is SNHLY and CDR2 FYNNEI. The CDR3 spells CASSETLDPYGYTF. Written as DNA, the CDR3 is TGTGCCAGCAGTGAAACCCTAGACCCCTATGGCTACACCTTC.

This clone has more than one count but fewer than ten. V is TRBV28 and J is TRBJ1-6; unclear D gene. This CDR3 is built from 12 residues. V shed 6 bases and J shed 17 bases, with 17 bases lying between them. The germline CDR1 and CDR2 sequences are MDHEN and SYDVKM. CDR3 region: CASSFKRTGFHF. In DNA form, the CDR3 reads TGTGCCAGCAGCTTTAAACGGACTGGTTTCCACTTT.

This clone occurred a few times. The gene calls are TRBV7-9 and TRBJ2-7; D remains ambiguous. Trimming removed 4 bases at V and 3 bases at J, with 22 bases between. Germline assignment: CDR1 SEHNR and CDR2 FQNEAQ (reference sequence). The CDR3 has 17 amino acids. The CDR3: CASSSRRILQANYEQYF. The CDR3 DNA reads TGTGCCAGCAGCTCCCGCCGGATACTACAAGCAAACTACGAGCAGTACTTC.

The table lists this clone with a count of one. The CDR3 region is CASSLTPKYNSPLHF. The CDR3 DNA follows: TGCGCCAGCAGCTTGACTCCGAAATATAATTCACCCCTCCACTTT. The chain joins TRBV5-1 to TRBJ1-6; D is undetermined. Germline V CDR1 and CDR2: SGHRS, YFSETQ. The CDR3 is made up of 15 amino acids. Trimming took off 1 base at V and 4 bases at J, with 9 bases between the two ends.

The chain combines TRBV28 with TRBJ2-7; tentative D call: TRBD2 (6 bases). The CDR3 loop spans 17 amino acids. V shed 2 bases and J shed 4 bases, with 21 bases lying between them. The germline CDR1 and CDR2 sequences are MDHEN and SYDVKM. For the CDR3, the DNA is TGTGCCAGCAGTTTAGCGGGCATTGGGCTAGCGCATTACGAGCAGTACTTC. It encodes CASSLAGIGLAHYEQYF.

This sequence joins TRBV27 and TRBJ1-6, with 7 bases matching TRBD1. Germline assignment: CDR1 MNHEY and CDR2 SMNVEV (reference sequence). V lost 6 bases and J lost 9; bases outside the gene matches: 14. CDR3 length: 16 residues. The CDR3 nucleotides are TGTGCCAGCAGAACTTCGGGAGGGGGCTTAGGTTCACCCCTCCACTTT. Protein: CASRTSGGGLGSPLHF.

The chain uses TRBV11-3 and TRBJ2-1; 9 nucleotides line up with TRBD1. This CDR3 region has 17 residues. With V trimmed by 5 bases and J by 5 bases, 13 bases remained unmatched. CDR1 is SGHNT, CDR2 YENEEA, per germline. The CDR3 DNA sequence: TGTGCCAGCAGCCGGGGGCAGGACAGGGGAGCCCACAATGAGCAGTTCTTC. The encoded protein is CASSRGQDRGAHNEQFF.

The chain recombines TRBV27 with TRBJ1-3; 7 bases fit TRBD1. The V and J ends lost 3 bases and 4 bases, in that order; junction bases with no gene match: 3. Looked up from germline, CDR1 is MNHEY and CDR2 is SMNVEV (reference sequence). This CDR3 has 14 residues. CDR3 nucleotides: TGTGCCAGCAGTTTTAGGGGGCCGGGAAACACCATATATTTT. It yields the protein CASSFRGPGNTIYF.

The chain recombines TRBV7-2 with TRBJ2-2; no clear D. Between the trimmed V and J ends, which lost 3 bases and 5 bases, there was a span of 7 bases. The CDR3 loop spans 13 amino acids. Germline assignment: CDR1 SGHTA and CDR2 FQGNSA. CDR3 DNA: TGTGCCAGCAGCTTTCGGGTAACCGGGGAGCTGTTTTTT. The encoded protein is CASSFRVTGELFF.